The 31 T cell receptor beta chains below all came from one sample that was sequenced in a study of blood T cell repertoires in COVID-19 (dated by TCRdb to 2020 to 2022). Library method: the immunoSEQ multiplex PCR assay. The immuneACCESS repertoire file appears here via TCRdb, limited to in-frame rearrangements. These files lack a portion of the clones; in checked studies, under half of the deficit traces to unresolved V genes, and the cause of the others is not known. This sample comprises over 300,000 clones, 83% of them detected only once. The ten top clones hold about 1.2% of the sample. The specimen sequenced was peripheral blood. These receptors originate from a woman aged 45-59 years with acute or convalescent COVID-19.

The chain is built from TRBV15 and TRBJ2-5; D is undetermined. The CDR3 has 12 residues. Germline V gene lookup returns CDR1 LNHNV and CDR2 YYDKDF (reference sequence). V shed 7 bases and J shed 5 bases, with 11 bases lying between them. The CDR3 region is CATKASGETQYF. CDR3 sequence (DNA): TGTGCCACCAAAGCTAGTGGGGAGACCCAGTACTTC.

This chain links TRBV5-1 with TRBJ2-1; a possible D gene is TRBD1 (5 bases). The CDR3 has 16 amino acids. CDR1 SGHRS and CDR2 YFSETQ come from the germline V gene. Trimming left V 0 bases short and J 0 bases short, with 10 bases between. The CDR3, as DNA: TGCGCCAGCAGCTTGGCCGTAGGGGTCTCCTACAATGAGCAGTTCTTC. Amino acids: CASSLAVGVSYNEQFF. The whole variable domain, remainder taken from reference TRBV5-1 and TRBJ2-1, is KAGVTQTPRYLIKTRGQQVTLSCSPISGHRSVSWYQQTPGQGLQFLFEYFSETQRNKGNFPGRFSGRQFSNSRSEMNVSTLELGDSALYLCASSLAVGVSYNEQFFGPGTRLTVL.

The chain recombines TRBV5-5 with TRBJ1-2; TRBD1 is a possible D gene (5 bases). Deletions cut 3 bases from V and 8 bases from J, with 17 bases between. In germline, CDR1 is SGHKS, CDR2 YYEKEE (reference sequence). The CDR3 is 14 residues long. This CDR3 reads CASSSGFGESGYTF. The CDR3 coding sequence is TGTGCCAGCAGCTCAGGGTTCGGAGAGTCCGGCTACACCTTC.

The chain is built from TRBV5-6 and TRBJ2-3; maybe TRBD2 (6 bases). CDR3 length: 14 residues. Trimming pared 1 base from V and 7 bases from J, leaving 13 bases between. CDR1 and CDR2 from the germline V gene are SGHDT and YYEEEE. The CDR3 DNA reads TGTGCCAGCAGCTTGCTAGCGACGTGGAATACGCAGTATTTT. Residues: CASSLLATWNTQYF.

The CDR3 reads CAISAGQGNYGYTF. The CDR3 DNA reads as TGTGCCATCAGTGCCGGACAGGGGAACTATGGCTACACCTTC. This rearrangement joins TRBV10-3 to TRBJ1-2; 9 positions agree with TRBD1. V trimming: 4 bases; J trimming: 2 bases; junction bases outside the gene matches: 2. This CDR3 is 14 amino acids long. Germline V CDR1 and CDR2: ENHRY, SYGVKD.

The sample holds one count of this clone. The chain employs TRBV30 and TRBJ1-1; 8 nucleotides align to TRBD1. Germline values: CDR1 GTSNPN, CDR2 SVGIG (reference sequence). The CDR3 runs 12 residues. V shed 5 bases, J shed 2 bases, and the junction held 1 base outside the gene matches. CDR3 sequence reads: CAWGQGNTEAFF. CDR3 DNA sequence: TGTGCCTGGGGACAGGGCAACACTGAAGCTTTCTTT. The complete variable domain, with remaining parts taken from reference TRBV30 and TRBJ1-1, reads SQTIHQWPATLVQPVGSPLSLECTVEGTSNPNLYWYRQAAGRGLQLLFYSVGIGQISSEVPQNLSASRPQDRQFILSSKKLLLSDSGFYLCAWGQGNTEAFFGQGTRLTVV.

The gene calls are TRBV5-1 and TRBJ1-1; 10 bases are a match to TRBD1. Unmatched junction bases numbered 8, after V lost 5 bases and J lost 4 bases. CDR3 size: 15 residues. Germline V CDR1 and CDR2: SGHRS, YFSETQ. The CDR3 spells CASRTRDRGTTEAFF. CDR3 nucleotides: TGCGCCAGCAGAACCAGGGACAGGGGCACCACTGAAGCTTTCTTT.

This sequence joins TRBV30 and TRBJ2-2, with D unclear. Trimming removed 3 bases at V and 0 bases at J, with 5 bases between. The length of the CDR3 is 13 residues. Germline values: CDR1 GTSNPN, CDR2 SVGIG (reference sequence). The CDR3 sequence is CAWRQPNTGELFF. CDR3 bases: TGTGCCTGGAGACAGCCGAACACCGGGGAGCTGTTTTTT. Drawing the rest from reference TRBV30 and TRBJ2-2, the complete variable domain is SQTIHQWPATLVQPVGSPLSLECTVEGTSNPNLYWYRQAAGRGLQLLFYSVGIGQISSEVPQNLSASRPQDRQFILSSKKLLLSDSGFYLCAWRQPNTGELFFGEGSRLTVL.

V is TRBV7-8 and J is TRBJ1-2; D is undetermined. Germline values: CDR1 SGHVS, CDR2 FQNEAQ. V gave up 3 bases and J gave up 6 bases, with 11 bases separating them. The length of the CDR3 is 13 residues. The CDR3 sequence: CASSLRVKDGYTF. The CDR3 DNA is TGTGCCAGCAGCTTGAGGGTGAAGGATGGCTACACCTTC.

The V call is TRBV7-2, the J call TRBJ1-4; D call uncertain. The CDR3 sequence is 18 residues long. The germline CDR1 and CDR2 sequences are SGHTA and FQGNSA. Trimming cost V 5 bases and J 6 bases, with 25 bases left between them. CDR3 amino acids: CASSARTGFGTSHEKLFF. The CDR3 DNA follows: TGTGCCAGCAGCGCGCGAACCGGGTTCGGCACATCGCATGAAAAACTGTTTTTT. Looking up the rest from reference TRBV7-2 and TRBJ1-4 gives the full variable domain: GAGVSQSPSNKVTEKGKDVELRCDPISGHTALYWYRQSLGQGLEFLIYFQGNSAPDKSGLPSDRFSAERTGGSVSTLTIQRTQQEDSAVYLCASSARTGFGTSHEKLFFGSGTQLSVL.

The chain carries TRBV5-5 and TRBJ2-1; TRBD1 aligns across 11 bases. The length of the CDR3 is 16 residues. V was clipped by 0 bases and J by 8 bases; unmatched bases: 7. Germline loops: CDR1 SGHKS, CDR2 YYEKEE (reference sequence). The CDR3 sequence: CASSLEAGTGGDEQFF. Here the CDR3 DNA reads TGTGCCAGCAGCTTGGAAGCCGGGACAGGGGGAGATGAGCAGTTCTTC. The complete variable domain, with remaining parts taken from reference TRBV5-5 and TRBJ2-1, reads DAGVTQSPTHLIKTRGQQVTLRCSPISGHKSVSWYQQVLGQGPQFIFQYYEKEERGRGNFPDRFSARQFPNYSSELNVNALLLGDSALYLCASSLEAGTGGDEQFFGPGTRLTVL.

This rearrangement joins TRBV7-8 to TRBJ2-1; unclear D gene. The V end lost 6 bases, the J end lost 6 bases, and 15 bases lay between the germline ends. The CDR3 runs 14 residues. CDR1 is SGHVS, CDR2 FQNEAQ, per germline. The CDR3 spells CASRPTKNLNEQFF. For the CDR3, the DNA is TGTGCCAGCAGACCCACTAAGAACCTCAATGAGCAGTTCTTC.

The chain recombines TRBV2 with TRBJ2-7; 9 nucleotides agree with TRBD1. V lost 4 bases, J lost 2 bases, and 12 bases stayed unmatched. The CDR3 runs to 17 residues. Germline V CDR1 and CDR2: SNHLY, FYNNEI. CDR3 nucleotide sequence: TGTGCCAGCAGTGGACCGGGACAGGGCTTTATACCCTACGAGCAGTACGTC. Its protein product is CASSGPGQGFIPYEQYV.

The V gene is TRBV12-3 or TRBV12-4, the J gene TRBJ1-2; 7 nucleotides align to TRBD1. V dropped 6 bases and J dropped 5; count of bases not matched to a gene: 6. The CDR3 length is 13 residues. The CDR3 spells CASRLTGVYGYTF. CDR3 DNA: TGTGCCAGCAGACTTACAGGGGTTTATGGCTACACCTTC.

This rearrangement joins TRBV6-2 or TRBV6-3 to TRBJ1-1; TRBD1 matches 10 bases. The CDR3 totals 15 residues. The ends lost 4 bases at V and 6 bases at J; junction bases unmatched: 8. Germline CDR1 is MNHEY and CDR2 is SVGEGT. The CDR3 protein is CASSSWGQGYSEAFF. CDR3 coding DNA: TGTGCCAGCAGTTCTTGGGGACAGGGGTATTCTGAAGCTTTCTTT.

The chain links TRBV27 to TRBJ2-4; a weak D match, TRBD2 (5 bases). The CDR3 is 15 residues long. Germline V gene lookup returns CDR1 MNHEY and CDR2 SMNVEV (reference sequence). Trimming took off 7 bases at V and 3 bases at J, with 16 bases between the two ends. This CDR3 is CASTRTGYSKNIQYF. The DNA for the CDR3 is TGTGCCAGCACGAGGACGGGGTATAGCAAAAACATTCAGTACTTC.

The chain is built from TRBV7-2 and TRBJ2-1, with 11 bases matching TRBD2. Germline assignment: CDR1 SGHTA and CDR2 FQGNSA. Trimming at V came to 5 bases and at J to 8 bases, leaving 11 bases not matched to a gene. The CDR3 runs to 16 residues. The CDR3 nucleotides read TGTGCCAGCAGCCCGGATTCTAGCGGGAGGTTAGATGAGCAGTTCTTC. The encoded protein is CASSPDSSGRLDEQFF.

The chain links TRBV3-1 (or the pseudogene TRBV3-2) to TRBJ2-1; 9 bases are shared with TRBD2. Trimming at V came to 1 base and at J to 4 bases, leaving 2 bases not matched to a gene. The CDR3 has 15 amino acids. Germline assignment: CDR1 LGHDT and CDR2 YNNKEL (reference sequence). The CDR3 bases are TGTGCCAGCAGCCAAGTAAGCGGGGGGTACAATGAGCAGTTCTTC. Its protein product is CASSQVSGGYNEQFF.

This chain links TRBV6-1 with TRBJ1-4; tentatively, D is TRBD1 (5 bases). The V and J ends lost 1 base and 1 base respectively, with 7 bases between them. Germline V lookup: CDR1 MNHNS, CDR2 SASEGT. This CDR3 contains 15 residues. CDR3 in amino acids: CASSEGGGTNEKLFF. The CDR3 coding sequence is TGTGCCAGCAGTGAAGGGGGGGGAACTAATGAAAAACTGTTTTTT.

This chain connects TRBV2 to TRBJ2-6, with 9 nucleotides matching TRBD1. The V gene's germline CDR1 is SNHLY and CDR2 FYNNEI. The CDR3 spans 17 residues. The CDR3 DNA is TGTGCTAGAGGGACGGGACAGGGCCGGAGGGGGGCCAACGTCCTGACTTTC. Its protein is CARGTGQGRRGANVLTF. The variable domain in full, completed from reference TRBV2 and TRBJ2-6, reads EPEVTQTPSHQVTQMGQEVILRCVPISNHLYFYWYRQILGQKVEFLVSFYNNEISEKSEIFDDQFSVERPDGSNFTLKIRSTKLEDSAMYFCARGTGQGRRGANVLTFGAGSRLTVL.

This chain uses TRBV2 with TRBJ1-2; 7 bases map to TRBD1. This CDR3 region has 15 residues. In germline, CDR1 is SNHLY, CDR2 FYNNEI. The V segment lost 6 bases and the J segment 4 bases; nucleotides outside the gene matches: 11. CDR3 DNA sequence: TGTGCCAGCAGGCTCGGGACAGTGGAGACCTATGGCTACACCTTC. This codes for CASRLGTVETYGYTF.

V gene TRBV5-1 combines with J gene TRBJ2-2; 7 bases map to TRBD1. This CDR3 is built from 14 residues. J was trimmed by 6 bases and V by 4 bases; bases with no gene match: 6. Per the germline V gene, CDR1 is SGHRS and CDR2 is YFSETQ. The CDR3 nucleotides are TGCGCCAGCAGCCCACAGGGGTCAGCCGGGGAGCTGTTTTTT. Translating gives CASSPQGSAGELFF.

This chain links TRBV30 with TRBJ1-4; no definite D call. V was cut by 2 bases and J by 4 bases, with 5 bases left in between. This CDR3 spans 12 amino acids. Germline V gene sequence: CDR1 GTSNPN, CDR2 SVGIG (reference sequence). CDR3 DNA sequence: TGTGCCTGGAGTCCCCATAATGAAAAACTGTTTTTT. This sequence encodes CAWSPHNEKLFF.

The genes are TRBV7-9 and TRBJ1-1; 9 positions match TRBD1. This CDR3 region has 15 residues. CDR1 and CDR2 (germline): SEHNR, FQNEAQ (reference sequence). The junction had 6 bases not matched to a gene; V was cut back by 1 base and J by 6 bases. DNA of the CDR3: TGTGCCAGCAGCTTAGGTAACAGGGGGCTGTCTGAAGCTTTCTTT. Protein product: CASSLGNRGLSEAFF. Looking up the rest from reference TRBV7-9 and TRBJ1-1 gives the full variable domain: DTGVSQNPRHKITKRGQNVTFRCDPISEHNRLYWYRQTLGQGPEFLTYFQNEAQLEKSRLLSDRFSAERPKGSFSTLEIQRTEQGDSAMYLCASSLGNRGLSEAFFGQGTRLTVV.

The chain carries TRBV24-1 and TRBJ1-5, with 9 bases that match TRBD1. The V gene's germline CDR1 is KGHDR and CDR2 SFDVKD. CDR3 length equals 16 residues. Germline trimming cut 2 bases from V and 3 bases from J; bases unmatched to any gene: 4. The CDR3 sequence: CATSDSRTGDNQPQHF. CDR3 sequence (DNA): TGTGCCACCAGTGATTCCCGGACAGGGGACAATCAGCCCCAGCATTTT.

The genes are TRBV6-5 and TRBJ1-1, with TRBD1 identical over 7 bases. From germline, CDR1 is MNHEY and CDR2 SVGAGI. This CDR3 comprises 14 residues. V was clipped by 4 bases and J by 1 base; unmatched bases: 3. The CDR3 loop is CASSLDRQNTEAFF. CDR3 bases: TGTGCCAGCAGTTTGGACAGGCAGAACACTGAAGCTTTCTTT.

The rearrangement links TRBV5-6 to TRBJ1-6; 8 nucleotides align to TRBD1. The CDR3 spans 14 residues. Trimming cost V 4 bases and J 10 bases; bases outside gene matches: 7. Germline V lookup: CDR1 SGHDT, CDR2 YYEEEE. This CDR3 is CASSDGQGESPLHF. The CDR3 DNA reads TGTGCCAGCAGCGACGGACAGGGCGAGTCACCCCTCCACTTT.

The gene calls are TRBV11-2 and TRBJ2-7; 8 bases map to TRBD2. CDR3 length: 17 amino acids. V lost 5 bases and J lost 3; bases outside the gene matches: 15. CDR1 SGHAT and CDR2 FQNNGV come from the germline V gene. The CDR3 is CASSVPRGLEVGYEQYF. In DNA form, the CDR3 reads TGTGCCAGCAGCGTACCCCGGGGACTAGAAGTAGGCTACGAGCAGTACTTC.

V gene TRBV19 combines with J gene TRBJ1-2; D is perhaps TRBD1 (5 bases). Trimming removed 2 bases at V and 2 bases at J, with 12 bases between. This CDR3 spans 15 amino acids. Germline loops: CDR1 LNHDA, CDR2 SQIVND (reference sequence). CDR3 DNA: TGTGCCAGTAGTATACAAAAGGGGCCCAACTATGGCTACACCTTC. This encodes CASSIQKGPNYGYTF.

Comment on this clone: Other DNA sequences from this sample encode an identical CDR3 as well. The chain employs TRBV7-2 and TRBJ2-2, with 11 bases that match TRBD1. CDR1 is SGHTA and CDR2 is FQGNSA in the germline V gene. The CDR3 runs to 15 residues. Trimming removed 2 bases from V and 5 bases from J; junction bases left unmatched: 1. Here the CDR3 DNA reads TGTGCCAGCAGCTTACGGGACAGGGGGACCGGGGAGCTGTTTTTT. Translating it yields CASSLRDRGTGELFF. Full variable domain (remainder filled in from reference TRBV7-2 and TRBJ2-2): GAGVSQSPSNKVTEKGKDVELRCDPISGHTALYWYRQSLGQGLEFLIYFQGNSAPDKSGLPSDRFSAERTGGSVSTLTIQRTQQEDSAVYLCASSLRDRGTGELFFGEGSRLTVL.

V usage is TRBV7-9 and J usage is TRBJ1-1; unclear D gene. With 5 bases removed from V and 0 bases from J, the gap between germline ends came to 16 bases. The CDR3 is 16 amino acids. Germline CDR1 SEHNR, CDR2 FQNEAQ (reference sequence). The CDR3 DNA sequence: TGTGCCAGCAGCCAGTTGACGGGTATTCTGAACACTGAAGCTTTCTTT. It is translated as CASSQLTGILNTEAFF.